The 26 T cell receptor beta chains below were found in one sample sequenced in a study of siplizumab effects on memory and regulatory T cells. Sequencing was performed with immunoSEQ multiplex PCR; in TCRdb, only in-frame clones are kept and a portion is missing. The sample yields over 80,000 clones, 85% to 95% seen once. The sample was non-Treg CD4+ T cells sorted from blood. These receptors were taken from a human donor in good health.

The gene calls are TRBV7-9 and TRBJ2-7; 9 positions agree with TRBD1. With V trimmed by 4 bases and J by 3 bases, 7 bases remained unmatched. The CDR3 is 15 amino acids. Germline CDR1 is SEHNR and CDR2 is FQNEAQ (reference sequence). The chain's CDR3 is CASSSRTGDRYEQYF. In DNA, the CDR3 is TGTGCCAGCAGCTCGAGGACAGGGGACCGCTACGAGCAGTACTTC.

CDR3: CASSPRQVYEQYF. CDR3 nucleotide sequence: TGTGCCAGCAGCCCAAGACAGGTCTACGAGCAGTACTTC. This sequence joins TRBV11-1 and TRBJ2-7, with D possibly TRBD1 on 6 matching bases. Looked up from germline, CDR1 is SGHAT and CDR2 is FQDESV (reference sequence). The CDR3 sequence is 13 residues long. With 5 bases removed from V and 3 bases from J, the gap between germline ends came to 11 bases.

As DNA, the CDR3 is TGTGCCAGCAGGGACAGGCAAAGGGGAGTGTTTTTT. Its protein is CASRDRQRGVFF. This chain uses TRBV28 with TRBJ1-4; 7 bases are shared with TRBD1. Germline V gene sequence: CDR1 MDHEN, CDR2 SYDVKM. This CDR3 region has 12 residues. The junction had 10 bases not matched to a gene; V was cut back by 6 bases and J by 15 bases.

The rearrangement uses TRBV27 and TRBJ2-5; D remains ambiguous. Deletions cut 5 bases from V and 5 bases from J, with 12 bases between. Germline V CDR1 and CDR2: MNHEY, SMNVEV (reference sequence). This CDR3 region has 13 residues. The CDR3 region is CASSPTRLETQYF. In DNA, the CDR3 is TGTGCCAGCAGTCCTACCCGTCTGGAGACCCAGTACTTC.

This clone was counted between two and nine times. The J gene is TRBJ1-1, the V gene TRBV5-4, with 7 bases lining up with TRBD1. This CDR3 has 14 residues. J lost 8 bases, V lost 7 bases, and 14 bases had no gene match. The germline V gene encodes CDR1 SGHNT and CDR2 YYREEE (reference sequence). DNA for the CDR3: TGTGCCAGCGGCCACGAACCGGGACAGAAAGAAGCTTTCTTT. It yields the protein CASGHEPGQKEAFF.

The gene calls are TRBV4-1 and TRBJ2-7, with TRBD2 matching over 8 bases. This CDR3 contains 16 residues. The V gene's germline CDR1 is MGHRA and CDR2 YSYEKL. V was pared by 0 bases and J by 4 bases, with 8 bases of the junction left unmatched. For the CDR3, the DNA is TGCGCCAGCAGCCAAGATCTAATAGCGGGACTGTACGAGCAGTACTTC. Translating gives CASSQDLIAGLYEQYF.

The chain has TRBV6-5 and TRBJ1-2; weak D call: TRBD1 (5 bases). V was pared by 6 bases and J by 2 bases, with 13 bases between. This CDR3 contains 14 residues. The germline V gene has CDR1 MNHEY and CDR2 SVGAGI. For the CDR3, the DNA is TGTGCCAGCAGGAAGGGGACGGTGAACTATGGCTACACCTTC. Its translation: CASRKGTVNYGYTF.

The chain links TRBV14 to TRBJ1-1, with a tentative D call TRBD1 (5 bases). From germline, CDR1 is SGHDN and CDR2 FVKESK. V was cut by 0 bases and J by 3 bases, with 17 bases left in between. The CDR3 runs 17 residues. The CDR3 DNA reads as TGTGCCAGCAGCCAAGAGTTGCAGGGATCGGGGGACACTGAAGCTTTCTTT. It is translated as CASSQELQGSGDTEAFF. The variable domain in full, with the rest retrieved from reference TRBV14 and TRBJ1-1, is EAGVTQFPSHSVIEKGQTVTLRCDPISGHDNLYWYRRVMGKEIKFLLHFVKESKQDESGMPNNRFLAERTGGTYSTLKVQPAELEDSGVYFCASSQELQGSGDTEAFFGQGTRLTVV.

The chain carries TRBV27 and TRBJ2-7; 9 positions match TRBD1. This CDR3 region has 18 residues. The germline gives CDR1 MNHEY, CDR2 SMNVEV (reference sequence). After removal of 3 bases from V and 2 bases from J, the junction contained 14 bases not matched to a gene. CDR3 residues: CASSFYVVRDRAPYEQYF. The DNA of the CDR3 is TGTGCCAGCAGTTTTTACGTAGTTCGGGACAGGGCCCCCTACGAGCAGTACTTC.

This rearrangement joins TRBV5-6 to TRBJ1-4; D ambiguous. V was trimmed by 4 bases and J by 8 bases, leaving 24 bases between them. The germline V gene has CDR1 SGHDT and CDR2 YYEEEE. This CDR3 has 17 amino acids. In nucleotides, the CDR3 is TGTGCCAGCAGCCGTAGACGTTTCAGCCCTGCTCGGGAAAAACTGTTTTTT. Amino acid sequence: CASSRRRFSPAREKLFF.

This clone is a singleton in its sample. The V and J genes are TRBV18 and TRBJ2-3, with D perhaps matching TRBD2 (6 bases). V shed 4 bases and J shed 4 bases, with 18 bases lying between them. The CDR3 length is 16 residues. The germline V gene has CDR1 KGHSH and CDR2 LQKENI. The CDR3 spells CASSRGTQSGADTQYF. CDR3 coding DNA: TGTGCCAGCTCACGCGGGACTCAGAGTGGTGCAGATACGCAGTATTTT.

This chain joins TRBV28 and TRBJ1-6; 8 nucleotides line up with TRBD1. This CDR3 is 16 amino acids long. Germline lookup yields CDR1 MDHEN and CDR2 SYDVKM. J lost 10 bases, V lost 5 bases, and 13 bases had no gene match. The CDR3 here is CASSPSGGTGSSPLHF. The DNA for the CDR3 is TGTGCCAGCAGTCCAAGTGGCGGGACAGGTTCCTCACCCCTCCACTTT.

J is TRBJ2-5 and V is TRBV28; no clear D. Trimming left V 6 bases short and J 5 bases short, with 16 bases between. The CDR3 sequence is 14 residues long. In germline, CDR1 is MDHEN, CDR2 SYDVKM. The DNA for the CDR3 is TGTGCCAGCAGCTATATTATAGGGCGGGAGACCCAGTACTTC. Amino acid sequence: CASSYIIGRETQYF.

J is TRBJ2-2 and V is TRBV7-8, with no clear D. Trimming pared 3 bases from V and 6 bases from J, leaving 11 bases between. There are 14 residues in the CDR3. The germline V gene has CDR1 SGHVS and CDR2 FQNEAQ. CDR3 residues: CASSFNSVAGELFF. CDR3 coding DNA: TGTGCCAGCAGCTTTAACAGCGTTGCCGGGGAGCTGTTTTTT.

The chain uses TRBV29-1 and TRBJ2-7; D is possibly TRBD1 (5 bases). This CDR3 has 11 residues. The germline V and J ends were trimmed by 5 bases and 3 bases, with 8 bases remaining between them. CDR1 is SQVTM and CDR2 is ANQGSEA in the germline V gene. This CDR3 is CSVMGLYEQYF. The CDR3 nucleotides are TGCAGCGTTATGGGGCTCTACGAGCAGTACTTC.

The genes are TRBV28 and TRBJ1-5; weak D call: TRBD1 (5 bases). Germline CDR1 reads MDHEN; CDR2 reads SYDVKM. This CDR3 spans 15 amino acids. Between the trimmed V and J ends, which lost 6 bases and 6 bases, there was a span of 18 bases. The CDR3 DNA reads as TGTGCCAGCAGCATAGGGGAATACCGGGCTCAGCCCCAGCATTTT. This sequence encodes CASSIGEYRAQPQHF.

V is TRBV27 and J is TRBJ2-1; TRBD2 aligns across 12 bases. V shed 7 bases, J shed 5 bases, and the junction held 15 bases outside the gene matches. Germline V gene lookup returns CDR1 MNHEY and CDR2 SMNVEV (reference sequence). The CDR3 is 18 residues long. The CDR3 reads CASTSPRGLAGRNNEQFF. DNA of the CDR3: TGTGCCAGCACCTCCCCCCGAGGACTAGCGGGGAGGAACAATGAGCAGTTCTTC.

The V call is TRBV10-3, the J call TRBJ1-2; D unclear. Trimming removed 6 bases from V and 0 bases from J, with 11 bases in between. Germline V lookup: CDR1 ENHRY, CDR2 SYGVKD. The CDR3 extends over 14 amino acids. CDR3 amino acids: CAISSNGANYGYTF. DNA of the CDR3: TGTGCCATCAGCAGCAACGGGGCTAACTATGGCTACACCTTC.

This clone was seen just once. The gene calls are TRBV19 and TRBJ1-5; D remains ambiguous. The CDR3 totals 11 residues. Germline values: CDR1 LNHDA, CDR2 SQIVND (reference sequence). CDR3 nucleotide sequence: TGTTTCGACGGCCTGAATCAGCCCCAGCATTTT. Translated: CFDGLNQPQHF.

The CDR3 spells CASSPLRGNTEAFF. The CDR3 DNA reads as TGTGCCAGCAGTCCCCTGAGGGGGAACACTGAAGCTTTCTTT. The chain recombines TRBV28 with TRBJ1-1; perhaps TRBD1 as D (5 bases). The V gene lost 5 bases and the J gene lost 1 base, with 11 bases spanning the gap. Germline CDR1 and CDR2: MDHEN and SYDVKM. The CDR3 covers 14 residues.

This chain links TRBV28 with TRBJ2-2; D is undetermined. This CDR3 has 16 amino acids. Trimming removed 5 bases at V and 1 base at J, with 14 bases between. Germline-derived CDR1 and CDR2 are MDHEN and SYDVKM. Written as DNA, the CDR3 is TGTGCCAGCAGTCCTCCTAGGACGGGGAACACCGGGGAGCTGTTTTTT. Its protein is CASSPPRTGNTGELFF.

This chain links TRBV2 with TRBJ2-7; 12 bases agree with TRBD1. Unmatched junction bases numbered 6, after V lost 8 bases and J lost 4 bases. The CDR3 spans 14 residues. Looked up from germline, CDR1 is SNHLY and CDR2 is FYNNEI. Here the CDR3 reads CASVGTGGAYEQYF. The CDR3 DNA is TGTGCCAGCGTGGGGACAGGGGGCGCGTACGAGCAGTACTTC.

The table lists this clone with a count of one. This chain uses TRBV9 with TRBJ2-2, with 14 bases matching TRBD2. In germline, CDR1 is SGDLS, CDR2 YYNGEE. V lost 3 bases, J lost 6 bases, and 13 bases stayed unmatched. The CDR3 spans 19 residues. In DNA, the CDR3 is TGTGCCAGCAGCGCCACCCGACTAGCGGGAGGGCTTACGCCCGGGGAGCTGTTTTTT. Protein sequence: CASSATRLAGGLTPGELFF.

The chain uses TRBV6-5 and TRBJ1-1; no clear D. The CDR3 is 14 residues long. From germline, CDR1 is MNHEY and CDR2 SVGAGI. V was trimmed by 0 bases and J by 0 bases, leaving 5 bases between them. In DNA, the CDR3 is TGTGCCAGCAGTTACTCGCAGGTGAACACTGAAGCTTTCTTT. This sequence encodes CASSYSQVNTEAFF.

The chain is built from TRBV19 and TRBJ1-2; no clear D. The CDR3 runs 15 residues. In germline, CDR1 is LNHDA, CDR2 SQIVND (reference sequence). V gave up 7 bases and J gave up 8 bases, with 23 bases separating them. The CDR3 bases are TGTGCCAGTAACCTTGCTGCGGGATCCCTAGGCGGCTACACCTTC. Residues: CASNLAAGSLGGYTF.

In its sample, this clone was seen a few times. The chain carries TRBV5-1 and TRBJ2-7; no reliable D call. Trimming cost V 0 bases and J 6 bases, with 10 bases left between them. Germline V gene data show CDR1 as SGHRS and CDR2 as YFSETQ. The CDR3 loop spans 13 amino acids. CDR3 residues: CASSLGATAEQYF. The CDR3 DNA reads TGCGCCAGCAGCTTGGGTGCTACAGCCGAGCAGTACTTC.